The rows below give T cell receptor beta chains drawn from one sample of a study of T cell responses to AZD1222 COVID-19 vaccine. TCRdb's table, derived via immunoSEQ multiplex PCR, lists solely in-frame clones and lacks some. The data show over 150,000 clones, about nine tenths seen once. The sample consisted of peripheral blood, taken on day 0 of AZD1222 vaccination. The source of these receptors is an adult in good health. Each CDR3 is given with its conserved first and last residue. The D gene is left open where the match is weak. Expanded clones are given a class, and other clones once, few, many or no size at all.

13	TRBJ2-5	TRBD2	NA	TRBV12-3/TRBV12-4	TGTGCCAGCAGTAGGACTAGCTGGGAGACCCAGTACTTC	CASSRTSWETQYF
12	TRBJ1-2	NA	NA	TRBV7-9	TGTGCCAGCAGCTTAAATCGGCCGGCCTACACCTTC	CASSLNRPAYTF
16	TRBJ1-3	NA	once	TRBV2	TGTGCCAGCAGTGACGGAAAAGGGAACAGGCGGAACACCATATATTTT	CASSDGKGNRRNTIYF
13	TRBJ2-7	NA	NA	TRBV28	TGTGCCAGCAGTCTCCCGGGAGTGACCGAGCAGTACTTC	CASSLPGVTEQYF
15	TRBJ2-7	NA	NA	TRBV6-2/TRBV6-3	TGTGCCAGCAGTTTTGGGCCGGGTTGGGTATACGAGCAGTACTTC	CASSFGPGWVYEQYF
19	TRBJ1-3	NA	NA	TRBV30	TGTGCCTGGAGTGTCCTCGACGAGGGCAAGCCGAGCTCTGGAAACACCATATATTTT	CAWSVLDEGKPSSGNTIYF
13	TRBJ1-1	TRBD1	once	TRBV12-5	TGTGCTAGTGGACTTGGGACAGACACTGAAGCTTTCTTT	CASGLGTDTEAFF
16	TRBJ2-7	NA	NA	TRBV5-1	TGCGCCAGCAGACATGGCCGGGGGGCGGACGGGTACGAGCAGTACTTC	CASRHGRGADGYEQYF
17	TRBJ2-3	TRBD2	NA	TRBV11-2	TGTGCCAGCAGCGCATTAACTAGCGGGGATAGCACAGATACGCAGTATTTT	CASSALTSGDSTDTQYF
14	TRBJ1-1	NA	NA	TRBV7-8	TGTGCCAGCAGGCTTTCGAGCTTGAACACTGAAGCTTTCTTT	CASRLSSLNTEAFF
12	TRBJ1-2	NA	few	TRBV29-1	TGCAGCGTTGAACACGGGGGATATGGCTACACCTTC	CSVEHGGYGYTF
16	TRBJ1-2	TRBD1	once	TRBV10-2	TGCGCCAGCGGTATAGATCCGGGACAGCCTAACTATGGCTACACCTTC	CASGIDPGQPNYGYTF
16	TRBJ2-4	TRBD2	NA	TRBV5-4	TGTGCCAGCAGCTTGGCCCGGACTAGCGGGGGGAACATTCAGTACTTC	CASSLARTSGGNIQYF
16	TRBJ2-1	NA	NA	TRBV15	TGTGCCACCAGCAGAGATAGCAATCAGGACTACAATGAGCAGTTCTTC	CATSRDSNQDYNEQFF
13	TRBJ1-4	NA	NA	TRBV4-1	TGCGCCAGCAGCCAAGTAGTGGGGGCAGGACTGTTTTTT	CASSQVVGAGLFF
16	TRBJ2-7	TRBD2	NA	TRBV9	TGTGCCAGCAGCCCGAGTTCAGCGGGGGGGCCCTACGAGCAGTACTTC	CASSPSSAGGPYEQYF
16	TRBJ1-3	TRBD1	NA	TRBV18	TGTGCCAGCTCAATTGACAGGGTCATCTCTGGAAACACCATATATTTT	CASSIDRVISGNTIYF
15	TRBJ1-1	NA	NA	TRBV6-5	TGTGCCAGCAGTTACCAGGAATCTAGTAGCGCTGAAGCTTTCTTT	CASSYQESSSAEAFF
16	TRBJ1-5	NA	NA	TRBV4-3	TGCGCCAGCAGCCAAGATCACGCAGATAGCAATCAGCCCCAGCATTTT	CASSQDHADSNQPQHF
15	TRBJ1-2	NA	NA	TRBV6-5	TGTGCCAGCAGGGTGGACAGCCTGACTGGCTATGGCTACACCTTC	CASRVDSLTGYGYTF
13	TRBJ1-2	NA	NA	TRBV24-1	TGTGCCACCAGTGGGGCCGGAGCCTATGGCTACACCTTC	CATSGAGAYGYTF
13	TRBJ1-2	NA	NA	TRBV9	TGTGCCAGCAGCGTAGAGGGGGGTCGGGGCTACACCTTC	CASSVEGGRGYTF
13	TRBJ1-5	NA	NA	TRBV18	TGTGCCAGCTCACCAGTCCAAGATCAGCCCCAGCATTTT	CASSPVQDQPQHF
16	TRBJ1-6	TRBD1	NA	TRBV28	TGTGCCAGCAGTTTCGGGACAGGGGACCCTAATTCACCCCTCCACTTT	CASSFGTGDPNSPLHF
17	TRBJ1-6	NA	NA	TRBV5-1	TGCGCCAGCAGCTTGGAAACGGGTGGAGGGAACAATTCACCCCTCCACTTT	CASSLETGGGNNSPLHF
13	TRBJ1-5	TRBD1	NA	TRBV30	TGTGCCTGGGGAGGACAGGATAATCAGCCCCAGCATTTT	CAWGGQDNQPQHF
14	TRBJ1-2	NA	NA	TRBV5-5	TGTGCCAGCAGCTTTTACAAGAATGAGATGGGCTACACCTTC	CASSFYKNEMGYTF
14	TRBJ1-6	NA	NA	TRBV7-3	TGTGCCAGCAGCCTCGAATCAGGCGTATCTCCCCTCCACTTT	CASSLESGVSPLHF
15	TRBJ1-5	NA	NA	TRBV7-3	TGTGCCAGCAGCTTAACAGGGTCCCCCAATCAGCCCCAGCATTTT	CASSLTGSPNQPQHF
14	TRBJ1-5	NA	NA	TRBV18	TGTGCCAGCTCACCACCGGGGGAGCCTCAGCCCCAGCATTTT	CASSPPGEPQPQHF
11	TRBJ2-7	NA	NA	TRBV28	TGTGCCAGCAGTTCCCCGTACGAGCAGTACTTC	CASSSPYEQYF
14	TRBJ1-1	NA	NA	TRBV7-3	TGTGCCAGCAGCAACCAAGGGGGGGCCACTGAAGCTTTCTTT	CASSNQGGATEAFF
17	TRBJ1-3	TRBD1	NA	TRBV28	TGTGCCAGCAGTCAACTCCATTCGGGACAGGACTTAAACACCATATATTTT	CASSQLHSGQDLNTIYF
15	TRBJ1-5	NA	NA	TRBV28	TGTGCCAGCAGTTCCGCGGACTATAGCAATCAGCCCCAGCATTTT	CASSSADYSNQPQHF
14	TRBJ1-2	NA	NA	TRBV5-1	TGCGCCAGCAGCCCCCAGGTTACTAACTATGGCTACACCTTC	CASSPQVTNYGYTF
14	TRBJ1-1	NA	NA	TRBV7-9	TGTGCCAGCAGCTTAATTGACGCGAACACTGAAGCTTTCTTT	CASSLIDANTEAFF
13	TRBJ1-4	NA	NA	TRBV7-2	TGTGCCAGCAGCCCCCGACTATCCGAAAAACTGTTTTTT	CASSPRLSEKLFF
15	TRBJ1-1	TRBD1	NA	TRBV10-3	TGTGCCATCAGTGGTTGGGACAGCAGTAGCACTGAAGCTTTCTTT	CAISGWDSSSTEAFF
13	TRBJ2-3	NA	NA	TRBV19	TGTGCCAGTTCGGCCAGGGGCGTGAATACGCAGTATTTT	CASSARGVNTQYF
13	TRBJ1-1	NA	NA	TRBV30	TGTGCCTGGGGGGGGCAGAGAAACACTGAAGCTTTCTTT	CAWGGQRNTEAFF
14	TRBJ2-5	TRBD2	NA	TRBV16	TGTGCCAGCAGCCAAAGGGCGGGAGAAGAGACCCAGTACTTC	CASSQRAGEETQYF
14	TRBJ2-7	TRBD1	NA	TRBV28	TGTGCCAGCACCCCCGGACAGGTCTCCTACGAGCAGTACTTC	CASTPGQVSYEQYF
16	TRBJ2-7	TRBD2	NA	TRBV5-6	TGTGCCAGCAGCCTCCCTGGGGAGGGGAGCTCCTACGAGCAGTACTTC	CASSLPGEGSSYEQYF
14	TRBJ1-6	TRBD1	NA	TRBV5-1	TGCGCCAGCAGCTTGGGACAGGGTAATTCACCCCTCCACTTT	CASSLGQGNSPLHF